The next 20 T cell receptor beta chains were all read from a single sample in a study of Ad26.COV2.S vaccination and SARS-CoV-2 variants. The treatment: roughly 19 received Ad26.COV2.S at low or high dose, single or two shots; several received placebo; per-sample allocation not given. Following the first vaccine or placebo injection, samples were taken on day 63. Data came from immunoSEQ multiplex PCR; TCRdb stores just in-frame clones and leaves some out. The sample has about 400,000 clones, 88% seen once. Sample: peripheral blood, taken in a trial of Ad26.COV2.S vaccine versus placebo. The source is a person aged 18-65 years who received the Ad26.COV2.S COVID-19 vaccine or a placebo.

The genes are TRBV2 and TRBJ2-2; D may be TRBD2 (7 bases). There are 15 residues in the CDR3. Per the germline V gene, CDR1 is SNHLY and CDR2 is FYNNEI. Trimming removed 6 bases at V and 0 bases at J, with 11 bases between. The DNA of the CDR3 is TGTGCCAGCAGACGGGGGGCAACGAACACCGGGGAGCTGTTTTTT. This sequence encodes CASRRGATNTGELFF.

The V call is TRBV6-4, the J call TRBJ2-2; D remains ambiguous. Trimming shortened V by 2 bases and J by 2 bases, and 6 bases separated the two germline ends. The germline CDR1 and CDR2 sequences are MRHNA and SNTAGT. The CDR3 is made up of 14 amino acids. The DNA of the CDR3 is TGTGCCAGCAGTGACGGCGCTAACACCGGGGAGCTGTTTTTT. Protein: CASSDGANTGELFF.

The CDR3 protein is CASSPDSTDTQYF. CDR3 bases: TGTGCCAGCAGCCCGGATAGCACAGATACGCAGTATTTT. The gene calls are TRBV21-1 and TRBJ2-3. TRBV21-1 is reported as a pseudogene. The CDR3 is 13 residues long.

V is TRBV9 and J is TRBJ2-5, with TRBD1 identical over 10 bases. V lost 6 bases, J lost 4 bases, and 9 bases stayed unmatched. CDR1 is SGDLS, CDR2 YYNGEE, per germline. This CDR3 has 15 residues. This CDR3 is CASNKYGDRGETQYF. DNA of the CDR3: TGTGCCAGCAACAAGTACGGGGACAGGGGAGAGACCCAGTACTTC.

The V call is TRBV5-5, the J call TRBJ2-2; 7 bases are shared with TRBD2. The ends lost 0 bases at V and 3 bases at J; junction bases unmatched: 5. The germline V gene has CDR1 SGHKS and CDR2 YYEKEE (reference sequence). This CDR3 comprises 16 residues. The DNA for the CDR3 is TGTGCCAGCAGCTTGGAAGCGGGGCGGCACACCGGGGAGCTGTTTTTT. This gives the protein CASSLEAGRHTGELFF.

This clone was counted once. The J gene is TRBJ2-4, the V gene TRBV7-8; 8 bases align to TRBD2. After removal of 5 bases from V and 7 bases from J, the junction contained 13 bases not matched to a gene. Germline-derived CDR1 and CDR2 are SGHVS and FQNEAQ. CDR3 size: 16 residues. CDR3 protein: CASSQSGGERWNIQYF. The CDR3 bases are TGTGCCAGCAGCCAATCGGGGGGGGAAAGGTGGAACATTCAGTACTTC. Drawing the rest from reference TRBV7-8 and TRBJ2-4, the complete variable domain is GAGVSQSPRYKVAKRGQDVALRCDPISGHVSLFWYQQALGQGPEFLTYFQNEAQLDKSGLPSDRFFAERPEGSVSTLKIQRTQQEDSAVYLCASSQSGGERWNIQYFGAGTRLSVL.

The chain employs TRBV28 and TRBJ2-4, with 11 bases identical to TRBD1. J lost 4 bases, V lost 1 base, and 6 bases had no gene match. Looked up from germline, CDR1 is MDHEN and CDR2 is SYDVKM. This CDR3 contains 17 residues. CDR3 sequence reads: CASSLFVGTGGKNIQYF. The CDR3 DNA is TGTGCCAGCAGTTTATTCGTCGGGACAGGGGGGAAAAACATTCAGTACTTC. The whole variable domain, remainder taken from reference TRBV28 and TRBJ2-4, is DVKVTQSSRYLVKRTGEKVFLECVQDMDHENMFWYRQDPGLGLRLIYFSYDVKMKEKGDIPEGYSVSREKKERFSLILESASTNQTSMYLCASSLFVGTGGKNIQYFGAGTRLSVL.

The count of this clone is one. The chain carries TRBV5-4 and TRBJ1-1; TRBD1 matches 7 bases. The CDR3 is 14 residues long. Germline-derived CDR1 and CDR2 are SGHNT and YYREEE (reference sequence). Germline trimming cut 3 bases from V and 0 bases from J; bases unmatched to any gene: 2. The DNA for the CDR3 is TGTGCCAGCAGCTGGGGACAGCTGAACACTGAAGCTTTCTTT. Protein sequence: CASSWGQLNTEAFF.

The rearrangement joins TRBV7-2 to TRBJ1-1; D remains ambiguous. Deletions cut 2 bases from V and 1 base from J, with 8 bases between. CDR1 is SGHTA and CDR2 is FQGNSA in the germline V gene. The CDR3 contains 14 residues. CDR3 coding DNA: TGTGCCAGCAGCTTATTTCCAAAGAACACTGAAGCTTTCTTT. Residues: CASSLFPKNTEAFF. Full variable domain (rest looked up from reference TRBV7-2 and TRBJ1-1): GAGVSQSPSNKVTEKGKDVELRCDPISGHTALYWYRQSLGQGLEFLIYFQGNSAPDKSGLPSDRFSAERTGGSVSTLTIQRTQQEDSAVYLCASSLFPKNTEAFFGQGTRLTVV.

The chain is built from TRBV19 and TRBJ2-6; TRBD1 matches 7 bases. Per the germline V gene, CDR1 is LNHDA and CDR2 is SQIVND (reference sequence). The trim removed 9 bases at V and 2 bases at J, leaving 10 bases unmatched. This CDR3 has 16 amino acids. In DNA, the CDR3 is TGTGCCAGCTTTAGGGGGCGTCCTACTGGGGCCAACGTCCTGACTTTC. Protein: CASFRGRPTGANVLTF.

A word on this clone: At one end, the junction sequence differs from germline, possibly due to a read error. The gene calls are TRBV24-1 and TRBJ1-2; D uncertain. CDR3 length: 16 amino acids. Germline V lookup: CDR1 KGHDR, CDR2 SFDVKD. As DNA, the CDR3 is TGTACCACCAGTGATAACGCAGCCGGGCTAGGGTATGGCTACACCTTC. Translating it yields CTTSDNAAGLGYGYTF.

The chain links TRBV3-1 (or the pseudogene TRBV3-2) to TRBJ1-2, with D hard to call. V was cut by 1 base and J by 0 bases, with 12 bases left in between. This CDR3 comprises 16 residues. The germline CDR1 and CDR2 sequences are LGHDT and YNNKEL (reference sequence). CDR3 region: CASSQAGRPTNYGYTF. The CDR3 DNA sequence: TGTGCCAGCAGCCAAGCGGGCAGGCCAACTAACTATGGCTACACCTTC.

This clone was recorded once. This rearrangement joins TRBV7-2 to TRBJ2-3; D uncertain. V was pared by 1 base and J by 6 bases, with 11 bases between. The CDR3 is made up of 14 amino acids. Germline lookup yields CDR1 SGHTA and CDR2 FQGNSA. The CDR3 nucleotides are TGTGCCAGCAGCTTAGGGGTTCGGCAGGATACGCAGTATTTT. Protein sequence: CASSLGVRQDTQYF.

In regard to this clone: The limits of the CDR3 on the DNA are not certain, so only TCRdb's listed CDR3 is given. The CDR3 loop reads CASSYLSVGAGTFF. This chain joins TRBV6-5 and TRBJ1-1. The germline CDR1 and CDR2 sequences are MNHEY and SVGAGI. Both ends counted, the CDR3 spans 14 residues.

The chain is built from TRBV5-4 and TRBJ1-6, with D possibly matching TRBD1 (6 bases). Germline loops: CDR1 SGHNT, CDR2 YYREEE (reference sequence). The CDR3 extends over 18 amino acids. The V and J ends lost 0 bases and 5 bases respectively, with 18 bases between them. This CDR3 reads CASSLDGVRGGNNSPLHF. CDR3 in DNA: TGTGCCAGCAGCTTGGACGGCGTCAGGGGTGGGAATAATTCACCCCTCCACTTT.

The chain has TRBV15 and TRBJ2-7; the match to TRBD1 covers 8 bases. Trimming at V came to 1 base and at J to 7 bases, leaving 9 bases not matched to a gene. This CDR3 contains 15 residues. CDR1 is LNHNV and CDR2 is YYDKDF in the germline V gene (reference sequence). CDR3 sequence (DNA): TGTGCCACCAGCAGAGCCAGGGGGCCCCAGGGGGAGCAGTACTTC. Its translation is CATSRARGPQGEQYF.

The J gene is TRBJ1-2, the V gene TRBV3-1 (or the pseudogene TRBV3-2); D is undetermined. Germline V gives CDR1 LGHDT, CDR2 YNNKEL (reference sequence). The CDR3 loop spans 14 amino acids. V was shortened by 1 base and J by 4 bases, with 10 bases between the two germline ends. CDR3 region: CASSQVDGPYGYTF. In DNA, the CDR3 is TGTGCCAGCAGCCAAGTCGACGGGCCCTATGGCTACACCTTC.

This chain uses TRBV19 with TRBJ1-5; D gene uncertain. Germline V gene data show CDR1 as LNHDA and CDR2 as SQIVND (reference sequence). V lost 0 bases to trimming and J lost 7 bases, with 16 bases between them. This CDR3 comprises 16 residues. CDR3 sequence (DNA): TGTGCCAGTAGTATAGATCTATCCAGTGGTGGGCAGCCCCAGCATTTT. This encodes CASSIDLSSGGQPQHF.

The rearrangement uses TRBV10-2 and TRBJ2-5, with 11 positions matching TRBD2. The CDR3 is 15 amino acids. Germline CDR1 is WSHSY and CDR2 is SAAADI. V shed 2 bases and J 7 bases; nucleotides not matched to a gene: 6. Written as DNA, the CDR3 is TGCGCCAGCAGTGAGAGTAGCGGGGGGGCGGGGACCCAGTACTTC. Translated, it gives CASSESSGGAGTQYF.

V gene TRBV6-6 combines with J gene TRBJ2-7, with TRBD2 matching over 8 bases. CDR1 MNHNY and CDR2 SVGAGI come from the germline V gene (reference sequence). The CDR3 extends over 15 amino acids. Trimming cost V 2 bases and J 3 bases; bases outside gene matches: 6. The CDR3 loop is CASSYPGGAHYEQYF. CDR3 sequence (DNA): TGTGCCAGCAGTTACCCGGGAGGGGCCCACTACGAGCAGTACTTC.